Sequencing of this T cell receptor beta chain was carried out in a study of CD8 T cell repertoires and HIV-1 epitope variants. In the study overall: T cells were stimulated with Twenty-five Gag and Nef peptides separately. Controls were a CMV, EBV and flu peptide pool, Ebola AY9 negative control, and no-peptide well. Epitopes were three Gag families plus Nef HW9 and YT9.

In the case of this clone: What it binds is unknown.

The repertoire was sequenced with immunoSEQ multiplex PCR; TCRdb's copy has only in-frame clones and lacks some. The repertoire includes some 1,000 clones, about 72% of them detected once, and around 44% sits in the top ten. The CDR3 spans 15 residues. The ends lost 0 bases at V and 2 bases at J; junction bases unmatched: 4. The V gene's germline CDR1 is SEHNR and CDR2 FQNEAQ (reference sequence). The clonotype originates from a male donor with HIV. The chain has TRBV7-9 and TRBJ2-7; 7 positions agree with TRBD1. The sequencing sample was made of cultured CD8+ T cells derived from PBMCs. The CDR3 is CASSLAGGRTYEQYF. CDR3 in DNA: TGTGCCAGCAGCTTAGCAGGGGGCAGGACCTACGAGCAGTACTTC.